The rows below give T cell receptor beta chains drawn from one sample of a study of cytomegalovirus exposure and HLA in healthy donors. Sequencing used immunoSEQ multiplex PCR; TCRdb keeps in-frame clones, though not all of them. The sample has under 200,000 clones, roughly 71% seen once. Material: PBMCs. The receptors were sampled from a woman in her fifties or sixties in good health and CMV-seropositive. Each CDR3 is given with its conserved first and last residue.

j_call	v_call	cdr3_aa
TRBJ2-6	TRBV27	CASSGSISGANVLTF
TRBJ1-3	TRBV6-6	CASSPLAGSGNTIYF
TRBJ2-5	TRBV5-1	CASMETSGGKTQYF
TRBJ2-3	TRBV7-9	CASSQDKADTQYF
TRBJ1-2	TRBV15	CATSTRDRGRGYTF
TRBJ1-5	TRBV6-5	CASSYRAGGEPQHF
TRBJ1-2	TRBV27	CASSPLQGNGYTF
TRBJ1-5	TRBV5-1	CASSLLPDQPQHF
TRBJ1-4	TRBV7-9	CASGGGRGFEKLFF
TRBJ2-5	TRBV29-1	CSGERRETQYF
TRBJ2-5	TRBV6-5	CASSKQVKKTQYF
TRBJ2-5	TRBV18	CASSPGAGGEETQYF
TRBJ1-4	TRBV4-2	CASSQKVSRQGDEKLFF
TRBJ2-7	TRBV2	CASSVSLRTDPRF
TRBJ1-2	TRBV20-1	CSARPGHAYTF
TRBJ2-4	TRBV4-2	CASSPLQRGEGNIQYF
TRBJ2-7	TRBV27	CASSLDGGSYEQYF
TRBJ2-2	TRBV19	CASSGGELFF
TRBJ2-7	TRBV19	CASSIIEGDSYEQYF
TRBJ2-3	TRBV5-8	CASSFKFGRGDTQYF
TRBJ1-4	TRBV5-1	CASRDDRAGEKLFF
TRBJ2-7	TRBV18	CASSLRRELGEQYF
TRBJ1-5	TRBV4-2	CASSKSGYEQPQHF
TRBJ2-1	TRBV10-1	CASSERGGAGGNEQFF
TRBJ2-3	TRBV13	CASSLARTSGLDTQYF
TRBJ1-2	TRBV19	CASSSSGTGDNYGYTF
TRBJ2-1	TRBV7-9	CASSLNSNNEQFF
TRBJ2-1	TRBV19	CASRPNIFGTSGGIEQFF
TRBJ1-5	TRBV19	CASRGRGYSNQPQHF
TRBJ2-1	TRBV6-1	CASSEIMTSGGAGNEQFF
TRBJ2-1	TRBV2	CASSLSGGRLFF
TRBJ2-6	TRBV4-1	CASSQDGTSLLSGANVLTF
TRBJ1-6	TRBV19	CASSLGQGNSPLHF
TRBJ1-2	TRBV18	CASSRDQGYYGYTF
TRBJ2-7	TRBV7-4	CASSLAGTGLYEQYF
TRBJ2-3	TRBV11-2	CASSVGTSGGNTQYF
TRBJ2-7	TRBV4-2	CASSQDTRNYEQYF
TRBJ1-2	TRBV4-1	CASSQVPGPHFGYTF
TRBJ2-5	TRBV7-9	CASSPAPDSQETQYF